Given below is one T cell receptor beta chain in context. Germline CDR1 SGHVS, CDR2 FQNEAQ. The length of the CDR3 is 14 residues. J was trimmed by 6 bases and V by 8 bases; bases with no gene match: 8. These data originate in a study of PD-L1 blockade in urothelial cancer. On the study more broadly: A median roughly 130,000 T cells were found in blood samples.

Time point denoted: pretreatment peripheral blood. In each PCR, synthetic TCR analog templates were spiked in. Measured with immunoSEQ multiplex PCR; TCRdb has only the in-frame clones, and not every one. The table has around 82,000 clones, 80% to 85% seen once. The specimen comprised PBMCs, sampled around atezolizumab (anti-PD-L1) treatment. The source of this sequence is a man aged 55-75 years with urothelial cancer. The chain recombines TRBV7-8 with TRBJ2-7, with TRBD1 identical over 12 bases. Here the CDR3 reads CASVRDRGLSEQYF. CDR3 nucleotide sequence: TGTGCCAGCGTCCGGGACAGGGGGCTTAGCGAGCAGTACTTC.